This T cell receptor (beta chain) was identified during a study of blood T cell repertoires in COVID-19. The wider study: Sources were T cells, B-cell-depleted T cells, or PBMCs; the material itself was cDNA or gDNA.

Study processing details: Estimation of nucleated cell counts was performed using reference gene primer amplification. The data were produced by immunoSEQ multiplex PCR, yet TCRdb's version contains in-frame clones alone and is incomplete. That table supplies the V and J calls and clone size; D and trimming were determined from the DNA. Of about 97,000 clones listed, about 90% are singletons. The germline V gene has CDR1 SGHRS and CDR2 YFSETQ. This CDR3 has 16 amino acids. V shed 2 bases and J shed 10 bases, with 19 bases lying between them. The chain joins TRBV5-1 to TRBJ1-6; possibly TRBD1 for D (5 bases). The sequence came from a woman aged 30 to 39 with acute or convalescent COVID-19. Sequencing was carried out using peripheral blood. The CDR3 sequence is CASSFSTGLGGSPLHF. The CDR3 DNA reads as TGCGCCAGCAGCTTCTCGACTGGCTTGGGGGGGTCACCCCTCCACTTT.